This TCR beta chain emerged from a study of blood T cell repertoires in COVID-19. The assay was immunoSEQ multiplex PCR, and TCRdb's table has in-frame clones only and misses some. In the table there are about 180,000 clones, roughly three quarters of which are singletons. This clonotype was obtained from a man aged 55 to 70 who had been exposed to COVID-19. Sequencing used PBMCs or T cells enriched from blood (not recorded which).

The chain's CDR3 is CASTLDRGAPSGGYTF. The CDR3 coding sequence is TGTGCCAGTACCCTGGACAGGGGGGCGCCTAGTGGTGGCTACACCTTC. The V call is TRBV19, the J call TRBJ1-2; 10 positions agree with TRBD1. The CDR3 covers 16 residues. V lost 7 bases, J lost 7 bases, and 15 bases stayed unmatched. In germline, CDR1 is LNHDA, CDR2 SQIVND (reference sequence). Drawing the rest from reference TRBV19 and TRBJ1-2, the complete variable domain is DGGITQSPKYLFRKEGQNVTLSCEQNLNHDAMYWYRQDPGQGLRLIYYSQIVNDFQKGDIAEGYSVSREKKESFPLTVTSAQKNPTAFYLCASTLDRGAPSGGYTFGSGTRLTVV.